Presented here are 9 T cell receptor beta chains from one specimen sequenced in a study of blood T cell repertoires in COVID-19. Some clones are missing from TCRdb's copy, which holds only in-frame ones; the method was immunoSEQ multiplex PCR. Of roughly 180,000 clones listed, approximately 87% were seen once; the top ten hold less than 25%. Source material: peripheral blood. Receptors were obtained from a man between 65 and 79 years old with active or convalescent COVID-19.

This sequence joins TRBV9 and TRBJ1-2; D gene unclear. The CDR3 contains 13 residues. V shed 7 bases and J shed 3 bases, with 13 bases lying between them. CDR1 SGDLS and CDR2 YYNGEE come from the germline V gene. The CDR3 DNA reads TGTGCCAGCTCTCAGCGGGAGCACTATGGCTACACCTTC. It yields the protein CASSQREHYGYTF.

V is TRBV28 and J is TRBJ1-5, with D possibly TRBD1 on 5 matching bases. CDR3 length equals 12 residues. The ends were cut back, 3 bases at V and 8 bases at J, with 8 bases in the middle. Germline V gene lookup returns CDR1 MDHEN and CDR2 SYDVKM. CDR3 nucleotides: TGTGCCAGCAGTTTCGGGGGGGAGCCCCAGCATTTT. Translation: CASSFGGEPQHF.

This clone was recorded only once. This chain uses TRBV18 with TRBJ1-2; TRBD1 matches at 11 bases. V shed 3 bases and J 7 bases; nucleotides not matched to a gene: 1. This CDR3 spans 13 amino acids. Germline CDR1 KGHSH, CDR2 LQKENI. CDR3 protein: CASSPGQGAGYTF. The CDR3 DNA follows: TGTGCCAGCTCACCCGGACAGGGGGCTGGCTACACCTTC. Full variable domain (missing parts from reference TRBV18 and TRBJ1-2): NAGVMQNPRHLVRRRGQEARLRCSPMKGHSHVYWYRQLPEEGLKFMVYLQKENIIDESGMPKERFSAEFPKEGPSILRIQQVVRGDSAAYFCASSPGQGAGYTFGSGTRLTVV.

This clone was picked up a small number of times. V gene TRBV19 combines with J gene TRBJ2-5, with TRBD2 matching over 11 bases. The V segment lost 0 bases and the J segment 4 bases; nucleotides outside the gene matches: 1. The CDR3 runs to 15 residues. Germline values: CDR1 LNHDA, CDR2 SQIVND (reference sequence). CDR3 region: CASSIDGLAGETQYF. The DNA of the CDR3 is TGTGCCAGTAGTATAGACGGACTAGCGGGAGAGACCCAGTACTTC.

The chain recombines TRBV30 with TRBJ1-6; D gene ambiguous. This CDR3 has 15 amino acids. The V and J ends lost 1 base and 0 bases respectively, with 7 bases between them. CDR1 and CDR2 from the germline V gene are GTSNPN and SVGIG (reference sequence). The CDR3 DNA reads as TGTGCCTGGAGTGGGGCAAGCTCCTATAATTCACCCCTCCACTTT. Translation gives CAWSGASSYNSPLHF. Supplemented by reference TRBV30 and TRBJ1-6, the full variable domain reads SQTIHQWPATLVQPVGSPLSLECTVEGTSNPNLYWYRQAAGRGLQLLFYSVGIGQISSEVPQNLSASRPQDRQFILSSKKLLLSDSGFYLCAWSGASSYNSPLHFGNGTRLTVT.

CDR3: CASSGVRYGGPTNEKLFF. The CDR3 DNA reads as TGTGCCAGCAGTGGGGTGAGGTACGGGGGGCCAACTAATGAAAAACTGTTTTTT. V usage is TRBV2 and J usage is TRBJ1-4, with D perhaps TRBD1 (6 bases). CDR1 and CDR2 (germline): SNHLY, FYNNEI. The CDR3 is 18 residues long. V was shortened by 4 bases and J by 0 bases, with 18 bases between the two germline ends. Full variable domain (missing parts from reference TRBV2 and TRBJ1-4): EPEVTQTPSHQVTQMGQEVILRCVPISNHLYFYWYRQILGQKVEFLVSFYNNEISEKSEIFDDQFSVERPDGSNFTLKIRSTKLEDSAMYFCASSGVRYGGPTNEKLFFGSGTQLSVL.

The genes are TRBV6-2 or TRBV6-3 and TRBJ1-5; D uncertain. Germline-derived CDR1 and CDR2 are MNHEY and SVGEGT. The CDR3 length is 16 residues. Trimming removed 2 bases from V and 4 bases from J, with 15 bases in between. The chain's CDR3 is CASSYVPDGGNQPQHF. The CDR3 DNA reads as TGTGCCAGCAGTTACGTACCAGACGGCGGGAATCAGCCCCAGCATTTT.

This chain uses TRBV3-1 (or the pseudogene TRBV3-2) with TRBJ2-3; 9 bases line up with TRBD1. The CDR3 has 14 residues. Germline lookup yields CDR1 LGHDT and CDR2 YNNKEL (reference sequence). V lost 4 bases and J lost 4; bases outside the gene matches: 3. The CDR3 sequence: CASSLQGASDTQYF. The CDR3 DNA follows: TGTGCCAGCAGCCTACAGGGGGCTTCAGATACGCAGTATTTT.

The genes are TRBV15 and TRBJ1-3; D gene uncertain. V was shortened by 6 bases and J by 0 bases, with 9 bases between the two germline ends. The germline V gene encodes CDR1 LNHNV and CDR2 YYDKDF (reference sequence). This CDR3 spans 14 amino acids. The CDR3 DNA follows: TGTGCCACCAGAGGCGGCATCTCTGGAAACACCATATATTTT. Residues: CATRGGISGNTIYF.